This T cell receptor beta chain was sequenced during a study of early T cells in non-severe SARS-CoV-2 infection. About the research overall: Sequenced material consisted of bulk RNA (from unsorted whole blood), and chains were unpaired.

The ends were cut back, 5 bases at V and 8 bases at J, with 10 bases in the middle. CDR1 is KGHSH, CDR2 LQKENI, per germline. The CDR3 has 12 amino acids. Each CDR3 protein gets one entry after TCRdb re-called the 5' RACE reads with MiXCR. The sample lists about 77,000 distinct CDR3 sequences; approximately 5% were seen once. The receptor comes from an adult who was a healthcare worker with PCR-confirmed SARS-CoV-2 infection or an uninfected control (not recorded which). This chain links TRBV18 with TRBJ2-1; D remains unclear. Here the sequenced sample was whole blood, taken at baseline. CDR3 amino acids: CASSWGYDEQFF. CDR3 DNA sequence: TGTGCCAGCTCATGGGGTTACGATGAGCAGTTCTTC. Using reference TRBV18 and TRBJ2-1 for the parts outside the CDR3, the full variable domain is NAGVMQNPRHLVRRRGQEARLRCSPMKGHSHVYWYRQLPEEGLKFMVYLQKENIIDESGMPKERFSAEFPKEGPSILRIQQVVRGDSAAYFCASSWGYDEQFFGPGTRLTVL.